These 22 T cell receptor beta chains were all obtained from the same sample, sequenced in a study of T cells in Graves' hyperthyroidism and ophthalmopathy. Amplification of TCR beta CDR3 regions was performed using RNA transcripts as template. With the HTBI primer set, the TCR CDR3 went through a first round of RT-PCR. TCRdb ran MiXCR on the multiplex PCR reads and lists one entry per CDR3 protein. Among 530,000 or so distinct CDR3 sequences, around 46% were seen once, and the ten largest hold about 7.8%. Input material: peripheral blood or thyroid tissue (not recorded which). These receptors were obtained from a woman aged 18-29 years with Graves' hyperthyroidism.

At least ten counts were recorded for this clonotype. This sequence joins TRBV28 and TRBJ2-5; 9 nucleotides line up with TRBD1. This CDR3 has 14 residues. Unmatched junction bases numbered 4, after V lost 3 bases and J lost 5 bases. Germline values: CDR1 MDHEN, CDR2 SYDVKM. This CDR3 reads CASSLTGGVETQYF. Here the CDR3 DNA reads TGTGCCAGCAGTTTGACAGGGGGTGTGGAGACCCAGTACTTC.

This clonotype has at least ten counts. The rearrangement uses TRBV20-1 and TRBJ2-5, with D unresolved. The V end lost 2 bases, the J end lost 4 bases, and 5 bases lay between the germline ends. CDR3 size: 11 residues. Germline V gene lookup returns CDR1 DFQATT and CDR2 SNEGSKA (reference sequence). CDR3 nucleotides: TGCAGTGCTAGATCTCTAGAGACCCAGTACTTC. Protein product: CSARSLETQYF.

V is TRBV29-1 and J is TRBJ2-2, with D possibly TRBD1 on 5 matching bases. Trimming took off 7 bases at V and 3 bases at J, with 12 bases between the two ends. Germline CDR1 reads SQVTM; CDR2 reads ANQGSEA. This CDR3 has 13 residues. The CDR3 nucleotides are TGCAGCGCATCACAGGTGGACACCGGGGAGCTGTTTTTT. Protein: CSASQVDTGELFF.

Written as DNA, the CDR3 is TGTGCCAGCAGATATACAAGGACCTCTGGGGCCAACGTCCTGACTTTC. Translating gives CASRYTRTSGANVLTF. V gene TRBV6-5 combines with J gene TRBJ2-6, with no clear D. V was pared by 6 bases and J by 0 bases, with 12 bases between. This CDR3 comprises 16 residues. Germline V CDR1 and CDR2: MNHEY, SVGAGI.

This clonotype was found many times. The genes are TRBV9 and TRBJ1-4, with D possibly TRBD1 on 5 matching bases. Germline-derived CDR1 and CDR2 are SGDLS and YYNGEE. There are 14 residues in the CDR3. V lost 2 bases and J 8 bases, leaving 13 bases between the germline ends. CDR3 region: CASSVGGSPEKLFF. As DNA, the CDR3 is TGTGCCAGCAGCGTCGGGGGTTCCCCCGAAAAACTGTTTTTT.

The chain joins TRBV29-1 to TRBJ1-2; TRBD1 might be the D (5 bases). V was trimmed by 3 bases and J by 8 bases, leaving 13 bases between them. CDR3 length equals 12 residues. From germline, CDR1 is SQVTM and CDR2 ANQGSEA. Written as DNA, the CDR3 is TGCAGCGTTGAGGACGGGGCGGGCGGCTACACCTTC. Protein: CSVEDGAGGYTF.

The table lists this clonotype with many counts. This chain links TRBV6-5 with TRBJ1-1, with D possibly TRBD1 on 5 matching bases. This CDR3 is built from 14 residues. V lost 6 bases and J lost 1, with 12 bases in between. Per germline, CDR1 MNHEY and CDR2 SVGAGI. The CDR3 loop reads CASRTEGRNTEAFF. DNA of the CDR3: TGTGCCAGCAGGACCGAGGGGCGGAACACTGAAGCTTTCTTT.

The chain combines TRBV15 with TRBJ1-1, with a weak D call TRBD1 (6 bases). The CDR3 is made up of 17 amino acids. V gave up 0 bases and J gave up 10 bases, with 24 bases separating them. Germline V gene sequence: CDR1 LNHNV, CDR2 YYDKDF (reference sequence). The CDR3 region has the DNA TGTGCCACCAGCAGAGATGGGGGGGCTTTTCTTATACGTCGAGCTTTCTTT. Residues: CATSRDGGAFLIRRAFF. The complete variable domain, with remaining parts taken from reference TRBV15 and TRBJ1-1, reads DAMVIQNPRYQVTQFGKPVTLSCSQTLNHNVMYWYQQKSSQAPKLLFHYYDKDFNNEADTPDNFQSRRPNTSFCFLDIRSPGLGDTAMYLCATSRDGGAFLIRRAFFGQGTRLTVV.

At least ten counts were recorded for this clonotype. The chain combines TRBV7-2 with TRBJ2-5; 8 positions agree with TRBD2. CDR1 is SGHTA, CDR2 FQGNSA, per germline. V was pared by 1 base and J by 3 bases, with 4 bases of the junction left unmatched. The CDR3 has 15 residues. The CDR3 region is CASSLGNGREETQYF. In DNA, the CDR3 is TGTGCCAGCAGCTTAGGGAACGGGAGGGAAGAGACCCAGTACTTC. Supplemented by reference TRBV7-2 and TRBJ2-5, the full variable domain reads GAGVSQSPSNKVTEKGKDVELRCDPISGHTALYWYRQSLGQGLEFLIYFQGNSAPDKSGLPSDRFSAERTGGSVSTLTIQRTQQEDSAVYLCASSLGNGREETQYFGPGTRLLVL.

This clonotype appeared many times. The V call is TRBV20-1, the J call TRBJ2-5; no reliable D call. In germline, CDR1 is DFQATT, CDR2 SNEGSKA (reference sequence). The V end lost 3 bases, the J end lost 1 base, and 15 bases lay between the germline ends. The CDR3 totals 15 residues. The CDR3 sequence: CSARINGRFQETQYF. The CDR3 bases are TGCAGTGCTAGGATTAACGGGCGTTTCCAAGAGACCCAGTACTTC.

About this clonotype: One end of the junction does not line up with germline, which may come from a read error. The rearrangement links TRBV29-1 to TRBJ2-6; TRBD1 might be the D (7 bases). Germline V lookup: CDR1 SQVTM, CDR2 ANQGSEA. The CDR3 is 11 amino acids. As DNA, the CDR3 is TGCAGCGTTGGTTCGACAGGGAGGTTGGCTTTC. Its translation is CSVGSTGRLAF.

Worth noting for this clonotype: The conserved closing phenylalanine or tryptophan is absent in this CDR3, likely reflecting a read error. It is unclear where the CDR3 begins or ends on the DNA, so no DNA is shown, and the CDR3 is as TCRdb lists it. The CDR3 spells CASSEWSNTP. The chain employs TRBV2 and TRBJ1-1. Looked up from germline, CDR1 is SNHLY and CDR2 is FYNNEI. The CDR3 is made up of 10 amino acids, end residues included.

V is TRBV4-2 and J is TRBJ1-3; D perhaps matches TRBD1 (6 bases). The CDR3 spans 15 residues. Trimming pared 4 bases from V and 0 bases from J, leaving 10 bases between. The germline V gene encodes CDR1 LGHNA and CDR2 YNFKEQ. This CDR3 is CASSRDKNSGNTIYF. CDR3 sequence (DNA): TGTGCCAGCAGCCGGGACAAGAACTCTGGAAACACCATATATTTT.

The V and J genes are TRBV20-1 and TRBJ1-1; D is uncertain. The CDR3 has 14 residues. V was cut by 0 bases and J by 11 bases, with 19 bases left in between. Germline-derived CDR1 and CDR2 are DFQATT and SNEGSKA (reference sequence). The CDR3 region has the DNA TGCAGTGCTAGAGATCGGGGAGGGTTTCTGGATGCTTTCTTT. This encodes CSARDRGGFLDAFF.

At least ten counts were recorded for this clonotype. The chain employs TRBV6-5 and TRBJ1-5, with D perhaps TRBD1 (5 bases). V shed 0 bases and J shed 2 bases, with 14 bases lying between them. The CDR3 is made up of 17 amino acids. Germline CDR1 reads MNHEY; CDR2 reads SVGAGI. Here the CDR3 DNA reads TGTGCCAGCAGTTACTCGATTGACAGCGCGGGCAATCAGCCCCAGCATTTT. It translates to CASSYSIDSAGNQPQHF.

This clonotype has more than one count but fewer than ten. The chain links TRBV5-6 to TRBJ2-7; D is uncertain. Per the germline V gene, CDR1 is SGHDT and CDR2 is YYEEEE. CDR3 length equals 22 residues. The V and J ends lost 4 bases and 3 bases respectively, with 38 bases between them. The CDR3 loop is CASSTIRSSGSRSAAINYEQYF. Written as DNA, the CDR3 is TGTGCCAGCAGCACTATAAGGTCCTCCGGATCCCGCAGCGCGGCCATAAACTACGAGCAGTACTTC.

With respect to this clonotype: This CDR3 fails to terminate in the conserved phenylalanine or tryptophan, so it likely reflects a read error. The DNA is omitted, as the CDR3 cannot be located on it reliably, and the CDR3 follows TCRdb's listing. The chain carries TRBV15 and TRBJ2-6. The CDR3 spans 9 amino acids, including both terminal residues. CDR1 LNHNV and CDR2 YYDKDF come from the germline V gene (reference sequence). CDR3 loop: CATSSVLLT.

The V gene is TRBV7-8, the J gene TRBJ2-5, with TRBD2 matching 7 bases. The end of the DNA aligns better with TRBJ2-7, so the J call may be wrong. Germline V gives CDR1 SGHVS, CDR2 FQNEAQ. The CDR3 is made up of 15 amino acids. The CDR3 is CASSLMGGRDYEQYF. The CDR3, as DNA: TGTGCCAGCAGCTTAATGGGTGGGAGGGACTACGAGCAGTACTTC.

The rearrangement joins TRBV6-5 to TRBJ1-1, with D perhaps matching TRBD1 (6 bases). V was clipped by 5 bases and J by 8 bases, with 21 bases between them. Per the germline V gene, CDR1 is MNHEY and CDR2 is SVGAGI. This CDR3 is built from 15 residues. The CDR3 reads CASSERRTVKGEAFF. DNA for the CDR3: TGTGCCAGCAGTGAAAGGCGGACAGTCAAGGGGGAAGCTTTCTTT.

This chain links TRBV14 with TRBJ1-2; 9 bases line up with TRBD1. Germline-derived CDR1 and CDR2 are SGHDN and FVKESK. This CDR3 region has 16 residues. V lost 4 bases to trimming and J lost 3 bases; unmatched junction nucleotides: 9. The CDR3 reads CASSPISGTGYYGYTF. The CDR3 DNA reads as TGTGCCAGCAGCCCCATTAGCGGGACAGGGTACTATGGCTACACCTTC.

This clonotype was picked up a small number of times. The CDR3 does not end in the conserved phenylalanine or tryptophan, so this is likely a read error. The limits of the CDR3 on the DNA are not certain, so only TCRdb's listed CDR3 is given. CDR3 region: CSVEDRGRGKGTY. The chain carries TRBV29-1 and TRBJ1-4; no DNA check was done on the table's D call, TRBD1. Germline CDR1 and CDR2: SQVTM and ANQGSEA. Inclusive of both ends, the CDR3 amounts to 13 amino acids.

The genes are TRBV29-1 and TRBJ2-7; 10 positions agree with TRBD2. The J segment lost 4 bases and the V segment lost 1 base, leaving 1 base of the junction unmatched. The CDR3 has 13 amino acids. Germline V gene data show CDR1 as SQVTM and CDR2 as ANQGSEA. DNA of the CDR3: TGCAGCGTTGAAGGACTAGCGGGTTACGAGCAGTACTTC. This sequence encodes CSVEGLAGYEQYF.